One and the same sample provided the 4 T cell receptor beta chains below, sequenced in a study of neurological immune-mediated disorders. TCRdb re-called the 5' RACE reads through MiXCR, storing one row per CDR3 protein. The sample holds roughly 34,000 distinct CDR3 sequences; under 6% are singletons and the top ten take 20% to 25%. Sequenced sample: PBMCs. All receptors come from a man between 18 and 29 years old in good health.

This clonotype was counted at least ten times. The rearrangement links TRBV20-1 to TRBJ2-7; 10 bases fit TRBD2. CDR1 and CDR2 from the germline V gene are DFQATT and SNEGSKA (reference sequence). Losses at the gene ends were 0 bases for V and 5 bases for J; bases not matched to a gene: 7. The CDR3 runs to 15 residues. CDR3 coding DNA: TGCAGTGCTAGAGATTTAGCGGGGGGCATTGACGAGCAGTACTTC. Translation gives CSARDLAGGIDEQYF.

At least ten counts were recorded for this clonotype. The CDR3 DNA reads as TGCAGTGCTAAGGGCAGGGGCGATCCCGTAGACTATGGCTACACCTTC. Translating gives CSAKGRGDPVDYGYTF. This sequence joins TRBV20-1 and TRBJ1-2, with D possibly being TRBD1 (6 bases). The CDR3 loop spans 16 amino acids. V lost 4 bases and J 3 bases, leaving 21 bases between the germline ends. CDR1 and CDR2 from the germline V gene are DFQATT and SNEGSKA (reference sequence).

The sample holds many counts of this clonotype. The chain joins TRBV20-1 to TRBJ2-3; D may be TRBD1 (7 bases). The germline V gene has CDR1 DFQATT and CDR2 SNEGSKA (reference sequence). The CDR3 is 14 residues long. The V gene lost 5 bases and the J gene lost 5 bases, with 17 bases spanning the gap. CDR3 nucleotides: TGCAGTGCTCAGGGGGGACAAGAGCTAGATACGCAGTATTTT. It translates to CSAQGGQELDTQYF.

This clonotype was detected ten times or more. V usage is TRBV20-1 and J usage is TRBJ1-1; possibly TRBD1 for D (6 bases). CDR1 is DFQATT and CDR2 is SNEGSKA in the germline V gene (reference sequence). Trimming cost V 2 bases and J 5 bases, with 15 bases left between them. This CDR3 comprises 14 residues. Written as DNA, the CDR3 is TGCAGTGCTAGACCCACGGGGGGCCGTACTGAAGCTTTCTTT. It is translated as CSARPTGGRTEAFF.